One sample yielded the 5 T cell receptor beta chains listed below, sequenced in a study of T cell responses to AZD1222 COVID-19 vaccine. Profiling relied on immunoSEQ multiplex PCR, and the TCRdb table lists in-frame clones only, not all of them. Among tens of thousands of clones listed, over 85% were seen once. Sequenced material: peripheral blood, taken on day 0 of AZD1222 vaccination. The receptors were sampled from an adult in good health.

The V call is TRBV11-2, the J call TRBJ1-1; possible D gene TRBD1, 6 bases. The CDR3 length is 15 residues. Germline-derived CDR1 and CDR2 are SGHAT and FQNNGV. V dropped 2 bases and J dropped 2 bases, with 12 bases sitting between them. The CDR3 protein is CASSLRQGTNTEAFF. The CDR3 nucleotides are TGTGCCAGCAGCTTAAGGCAGGGGACAAACACTGAAGCTTTCTTT.

This clone was recorded only once. This chain links TRBV5-4 with TRBJ2-7; D remains ambiguous. This CDR3 spans 14 amino acids. Per germline, CDR1 SGHNT and CDR2 YYREEE (reference sequence). Trimming removed 5 bases at V and 2 bases at J, with 14 bases between. CDR3 protein: CASSLDKPPYEQYF. DNA for the CDR3: TGTGCCAGCAGTCTAGACAAACCACCCTACGAGCAGTACTTC.

This chain uses TRBV24-1 with TRBJ1-1; the match to TRBD1 covers 10 bases. CDR3 length: 13 amino acids. V lost 8 bases and J lost 8; bases outside the gene matches: 7. Germline V lookup: CDR1 KGHDR, CDR2 SFDVKD. DNA of the CDR3: TGTGCCACCAAAAGCGGGACAGGGGAAGAAGCTTTCTTT. Amino acid sequence: CATKSGTGEEAFF.

This sequence joins TRBV6-5 and TRBJ1-1; tentative D call: TRBD1 (5 bases). The CDR3 runs to 16 residues. The germline CDR1 and CDR2 sequences are MNHEY and SVGAGI. Between the trimmed V and J ends, which lost 1 base and 1 base, there was a span of 13 bases. CDR3: CASSYFRTYSNTEAFF. Here the CDR3 DNA reads TGTGCCAGCAGTTACTTCAGGACATATTCGAACACTGAAGCTTTCTTT.

This clone was seen just once. The V call is TRBV11-2, the J call TRBJ1-1; a possible D gene is TRBD1 (5 bases). Germline CDR1 is SGHAT and CDR2 is FQNNGV. V lost 8 bases and J lost 2, with 15 bases in between. The CDR3 contains 14 residues. The CDR3 coding sequence is TGTGCCAGCCAGCTCGGGGGTGGCAACACTGAAGCTTTCTTT. This sequence encodes CASQLGGGNTEAFF.